The 30 T cell receptor beta chains given below trace back to one sample, sequenced in a study of CD8 T cells in Susac syndrome. Random hexamers were used to reverse transcribe an amount of roughly 0.45 to 1 ug RNA. TCRdb called the immunoSEQ multiplex PCR reads again in MiXCR, with one record for every CDR3 protein. The data hold some 180,000 distinct CDR3 sequences, with roughly nine tenths observed a single time. Sequenced material: CD4+ T cells from PBMCs. These receptors were obtained from a human donor with Susac syndrome.

This chain uses TRBV4-2 with TRBJ1-2; a weak D match, TRBD1 (5 bases). Trimming shortened V by 0 bases and J by 5 bases, and 10 bases separated the two germline ends. The CDR3 has 14 residues. In germline, CDR1 is LGHNA, CDR2 YNFKEQ. The CDR3 protein is CASSQEAGKYGYTF. In DNA form, the CDR3 reads TGTGCCAGCAGCCAAGAGGCAGGGAAGTATGGCTACACCTTC.

The rearrangement uses TRBV20-1 and TRBJ2-3; 8 bases map to TRBD2. Germline V CDR1 and CDR2: DFQATT, SNEGSKA (reference sequence). This CDR3 region has 16 residues. The junction had 11 bases not matched to a gene; V was cut back by 0 bases and J by 6 bases. The chain's CDR3 is CSARDPGAGGWDTQYF. The DNA of the CDR3 is TGCAGTGCTAGAGACCCAGGGGCGGGAGGCTGGGATACGCAGTATTTT.

The chain uses TRBV4-1 and TRBJ2-3; D ambiguous. V was trimmed by 1 base and J by 3 bases, leaving 11 bases between them. CDR3 length: 15 residues. The germline gives CDR1 MGHRA, CDR2 YSYEKL. CDR3 loop: CASSQVMPVTDTQYF. CDR3 DNA: TGCGCCAGCAGCCAAGTCATGCCGGTTACAGATACGCAGTATTTT.

This clonotype has only a few counts. V is TRBV20-1 and J is TRBJ1-5; the D is unclear. V was clipped by 3 bases and J by 2 bases, with 5 bases between them. The CDR3 is made up of 12 amino acids. Per germline, CDR1 DFQATT and CDR2 SNEGSKA (reference sequence). CDR3 sequence (DNA): TGCAGTGCTAGGCCAGGCAATCAGCCCCAGCATTTT. This sequence encodes CSARPGNQPQHF.

V gene TRBV6-5 combines with J gene TRBJ1-6, with D hard to call. V lost 5 bases and J lost 3, with 8 bases in between. From germline, CDR1 is MNHEY and CDR2 SVGAGI. The CDR3 totals 14 residues. DNA for the CDR3: TGTGCCAGCAGTCCCCGGGGCTATAATTCACCCCTCCACTTT. Translating gives CASSPRGYNSPLHF.

The rearrangement joins TRBV25-1 to TRBJ2-5; 10 bases agree with TRBD1. After removal of 2 bases from V and 1 base from J, the junction contained 4 bases not matched to a gene. The CDR3 covers 16 residues. Germline V gene data show CDR1 as MGHDK and CDR2 as SYGVNS. The CDR3 sequence is CASSEGTGEPQETQYF. The CDR3 nucleotides are TGTGCCAGCAGTGAAGGGACAGGGGAGCCCCAAGAGACCCAGTACTTC.

The rearrangement joins TRBV5-1 to TRBJ2-5; a possible D gene is TRBD2 (6 bases). The V and J ends lost 3 bases and 5 bases respectively, with 11 bases between them. The CDR3 runs 13 residues. Germline lookup yields CDR1 SGHRS and CDR2 YFSETQ. The CDR3 sequence is CASSSGRRETQYF. CDR3 coding DNA: TGCGCCAGCAGCTCAGGGAGGCGGGAGACCCAGTACTTC.

This rearrangement joins TRBV20-1 to TRBJ1-2; D possibly corresponds to TRBD1 (5 bases). The germline gives CDR1 DFQATT, CDR2 SNEGSKA (reference sequence). There are 12 residues in the CDR3. V was trimmed by 5 bases and J by 1 base, leaving 8 bases between them. CDR3 nucleotide sequence: TGCAGTGCTCAGACAGATAACTATGGCTACACCTTC. This gives the protein CSAQTDNYGYTF.

The chain uses TRBV5-1 and TRBJ2-7; D is undetermined. V was pared by 0 bases and J by 0 bases, with 10 bases between. The CDR3 loop spans 15 amino acids. Germline CDR1 and CDR2: SGHRS and YFSETQ. CDR3: CASSLVTGFSYEQYF. The CDR3 bases are TGCGCCAGCAGCTTGGTAACCGGGTTCTCCTACGAGCAGTACTTC. Complete variable domain (other parts from reference TRBV5-1 and TRBJ2-7): KAGVTQTPRYLIKTRGQQVTLSCSPISGHRSVSWYQQTPGQGLQFLFEYFSETQRNKGNFPGRFSGRQFSNSRSEMNVSTLELGDSALYLCASSLVTGFSYEQYFGPGTRLTVT.

This clonotype was recorded once. The CDR3 sequence: CASSQGETYNEQFF. CDR3 DNA sequence: TGTGCCAGCAGCCAAGGCGAGACTTACAATGAGCAGTTCTTC. The chain employs TRBV3-1 and TRBJ2-1; D not resolved. The CDR3 runs 14 residues. Germline V gene data show CDR1 as LGHDT and CDR2 as YNNKEL (reference sequence). V shed 1 base and J shed 4 bases, with 8 bases lying between them.

The chain couples TRBV20-1 to TRBJ1-1; a weak D match, TRBD1 (6 bases). Trimming cost V 6 bases and J 3 bases, with 14 bases left between them. CDR1 DFQATT and CDR2 SNEGSKA come from the germline V gene (reference sequence). The CDR3 loop spans 13 amino acids. CDR3 sequence reads: CSANDRRHTEAFF. CDR3 nucleotides: TGCAGTGCGAACGACAGGCGACACACTGAAGCTTTCTTT.

The chain uses TRBV25-1 and TRBJ1-1; D is uncertain. The CDR3 sequence is 13 residues long. V gave up 3 bases and J gave up 5 bases, with 10 bases separating them. Germline V gene lookup returns CDR1 MGHDK and CDR2 SYGVNS. The CDR3 region is CASSEWTLTEAFF. DNA for the CDR3: TGTGCCAGCAGTGAGTGGACTCTAACTGAAGCTTTCTTT.

In this sample, this clonotype turned up a few times. CDR3 region: CASRAGGTDTQYF. CDR3 in DNA: TGTGCCAGCAGAGCGGGCGGCACAGATACGCAGTATTTT. The chain recombines TRBV11-2 with TRBJ2-3; weak D call: TRBD2 (6 bases). The germline V gene has CDR1 SGHAT and CDR2 FQNNGV. The V end lost 6 bases, the J end lost 1 base, and 8 bases lay between the germline ends. This CDR3 has 13 amino acids.

This clonotype showed up just once. V and J are TRBV29-1 and TRBJ2-5, with D possibly matching TRBD2 (6 bases). The CDR3 has 13 residues. Germline CDR1 and CDR2: SQVTM and ANQGSEA. V lost 4 bases and J 2 bases, leaving 11 bases between the germline ends. CDR3 region: CSVVASDQETQYF. DNA of the CDR3: TGCAGCGTTGTGGCTAGCGATCAAGAGACCCAGTACTTC.

As regards this clonotype: Germline and junction disagree at one end, which may indicate a read error. V is TRBV5-1 and J is TRBJ2-2; perhaps D is TRBD1 or TRBD2 (5 bases each). Germline CDR1 and CDR2: SGHRS and YFSETQ. This CDR3 spans 15 amino acids. CDR3 DNA sequence: TGCGCCAGCACCTTGGGGACGGTGAACACCGGGGAGCTGTTTTTT. Protein product: CASTLGTVNTGELFF.

The chain has TRBV2 and TRBJ1-1; D is ambiguous. Trimming pared 6 bases from V and 5 bases from J, leaving 13 bases between. Germline assignment: CDR1 SNHLY and CDR2 FYNNEI. The CDR3 runs to 13 residues. CDR3 bases: TGTGCCAGCAGGACGGACCGAGGGACTGAAGCTTTCTTT. This translates into CASRTDRGTEAFF.

The chain joins TRBV14 to TRBJ2-7; D ambiguous. Germline CDR1 SGHDN, CDR2 FVKESK. Trimming took 2 bases from V and 5 from J, leaving 7 bases between them. The CDR3 length is 12 residues. The CDR3 here is CASSQRANEQYF. Here the CDR3 DNA reads TGTGCCAGCAGCCAACGGGCCAACGAGCAGTACTTC.

V is TRBV29-1 and J is TRBJ1-5; D is unresolved. Germline V CDR1 and CDR2: SQVTM, ANQGSEA. Trimming cost V 4 bases and J 1 base, with 8 bases left between them. The CDR3 consists of 13 residues. The CDR3 reads CSVGPRSNQPQHF. In DNA form, the CDR3 reads TGCAGCGTTGGTCCCAGGAGCAATCAGCCCCAGCATTTT.

For the CDR3, the DNA is TGTGCCAGCAGCGAGGGCCAGCTGCTCTACAATGAGCAGTTCTTC. Amino acid sequence: CASSEGQLLYNEQFF. The rearrangement joins TRBV3-1 to TRBJ2-1; D is possibly TRBD2 (5 bases). Per germline, CDR1 LGHDT and CDR2 YNNKEL (reference sequence). The CDR3 consists of 15 residues. V dropped 5 bases and J dropped 3 bases, with 14 bases sitting between them.

The chain uses TRBV3-1 and TRBJ2-3; 12 positions match TRBD2. Germline-derived CDR1 and CDR2 are LGHDT and YNNKEL (reference sequence). The CDR3 totals 15 residues. Trimming at V came to 3 bases and at J to 4 bases, leaving 2 bases not matched to a gene. The CDR3 here is CASSQTSGSSDTQYF. CDR3 sequence (DNA): TGTGCCAGCAGCCAGACTAGCGGGAGCTCAGATACGCAGTATTTT.

This clonotype was detected only a few times. This chain uses TRBV5-1 with TRBJ2-7, with D unresolved. The V and J ends lost 4 bases and 3 bases respectively, with 5 bases between them. This CDR3 has 11 amino acids. From germline, CDR1 is SGHRS and CDR2 YFSETQ. CDR3 coding DNA: TGCGCCAGCAGCGCCAACTACGAGCAGTACTTC. Its protein product is CASSANYEQYF.

The chain uses TRBV7-9 and TRBJ2-7, with 7 positions matching TRBD1. The junction had 8 bases not matched to a gene; V was cut back by 4 bases and J by 5 bases. The germline V gene encodes CDR1 SEHNR and CDR2 FQNEAQ (reference sequence). The CDR3 loop spans 14 amino acids. CDR3 DNA: TGTGCCAGCAGCTCCACGACAGGGTTTGACGAGCAGTACTTC. It yields the protein CASSSTTGFDEQYF.

The CDR3 DNA reads TGTGCCACCAGCAGGGACAGGGTGGGAAACACTGAAGCTTTCTTT. Amino acids: CATSRDRVGNTEAFF. The chain carries TRBV15 and TRBJ1-1; 8 nucleotides match TRBD1. This CDR3 spans 15 amino acids. J gave up 2 bases and V 3 bases, and 5 bases lay outside the gene matches. CDR1 is LNHNV, CDR2 YYDKDF, per germline (reference sequence).

The V gene is TRBV9, the J gene TRBJ2-2; D call uncertain. The CDR3 has 15 residues. The V end was cut by 0 bases, the J end by 5 bases, with 11 bases between. Germline-derived CDR1 and CDR2 are SGDLS and YYNGEE. Here the CDR3 DNA reads TGTGCCAGCAGCGTAGCCGGGTATAGAACCGGGGAGCTGTTTTTT. This sequence encodes CASSVAGYRTGELFF.

This chain joins TRBV5-1 and TRBJ1-1; perhaps TRBD1 as D (6 bases). The CDR3 has 15 amino acids. Looked up from germline, CDR1 is SGHRS and CDR2 is YFSETQ. V was trimmed by 0 bases and J by 0 bases, leaving 9 bases between them. The CDR3 DNA reads TGCGCCAGCAGCTTGGCTCCAGGGGTGAACACTGAAGCTTTCTTT. Residues: CASSLAPGVNTEAFF. Using reference TRBV5-1 and TRBJ1-1 for the parts outside the CDR3, the full variable domain is KAGVTQTPRYLIKTRGQQVTLSCSPISGHRSVSWYQQTPGQGLQFLFEYFSETQRNKGNFPGRFSGRQFSNSRSEMNVSTLELGDSALYLCASSLAPGVNTEAFFGQGTRLTVV.

V is TRBV2 and J is TRBJ2-7; unclear D gene. Germline V lookup: CDR1 SNHLY, CDR2 FYNNEI. Deletions cut 7 bases from V and 0 bases from J, with 13 bases between. The CDR3 has 14 amino acids. In nucleotides, the CDR3 is TGTGCCAGCAAGACACTATTAAGCTCCTACGAGCAGTACTTC. This gives the protein CASKTLLSSYEQYF.

The chain employs TRBV7-6 and TRBJ2-2, with TRBD2 matching 9 bases. There are 16 residues in the CDR3. CDR1 and CDR2 from the germline V gene are SGHVS and FNYEAQ. Trimming at V came to 1 base and at J to 0 bases, leaving 0 bases not matched to a gene. As DNA, the CDR3 is TGTGCCAGCAGCTTAGTAGCGGGGGCGAACACCGGGGAGCTGTTTTTT. This sequence encodes CASSLVAGANTGELFF.

The CDR3 nucleotides read TGTGCCAGCAGTTTTGCCCTGACAGGGGCTGGCTACACCTTC. This codes for CASSFALTGAGYTF. The J gene is TRBJ1-2, the V gene TRBV28, with TRBD1 matching over 8 bases. Trimming removed 3 bases from V and 7 bases from J; junction bases left unmatched: 7. The CDR3 covers 14 residues. The germline gives CDR1 MDHEN, CDR2 SYDVKM.

The V call is TRBV19, the J call TRBJ2-1, with 11 bases matching TRBD2. CDR1 LNHDA and CDR2 SQIVND come from the germline V gene (reference sequence). This CDR3 has 17 residues. Unmatched junction bases numbered 11, after V lost 5 bases and J lost 5 bases. CDR3 sequence: CASSGVAGGLSNNEQFF. CDR3 DNA: TGTGCCAGTAGTGGGGTAGCGGGAGGGTTATCGAACAATGAGCAGTTCTTC.

The chain couples TRBV5-4 to TRBJ2-3; D possibly corresponds to TRBD2 (6 bases). The CDR3 totals 16 residues. CDR1 and CDR2 (germline): SGHNT, YYREEE (reference sequence). The germline V and J ends were trimmed by 1 base and 0 bases, with 12 bases remaining between them. CDR3 sequence reads: CASSLFPGTSTDTQYF. CDR3 nucleotide sequence: TGTGCCAGCAGCTTGTTCCCGGGGACTAGCACAGATACGCAGTATTTT.